Shown below are 4 T cell receptor beta chains from a single sample sequenced in a study of long-term antiretroviral therapy in people with HIV. This was the immunoSEQ v3.0 assay at survey level. This table comes from immunoSEQ multiplex PCR, and its TCRdb copy is limited to in-frame clones, with some not included. Here the sample spans 25,000 or so clones, over 90% being singletons. The source material was unsorted PBMCs, sampled 6.2 years after starting antiretroviral therapy. The receptor set was obtained from a man aged 35 to 55 with HIV.

This chain uses TRBV27 with TRBJ2-2; D may be TRBD1 (6 bases). The length of the CDR3 is 14 residues. Germline assignment: CDR1 MNHEY and CDR2 SMNVEV (reference sequence). V lost 4 bases and J lost 5, with 11 bases in between. This chain's CDR3 is CASSSRQGTGELFF. In nucleotides, the CDR3 is TGTGCCAGCAGTTCACGTCAGGGGACCGGGGAGCTGTTTTTT.

Only one count was recorded for this clone. The gene calls are TRBV15 and TRBJ1-2; the match to TRBD1 covers 9 bases. J was trimmed by 8 bases and V by 1 base; bases with no gene match: 8. The CDR3 length is 15 residues. The germline CDR1 and CDR2 sequences are LNHNV and YYDKDF (reference sequence). CDR3 protein: CATSRGDRAGEGYTF. CDR3 nucleotides: TGTGCCACCAGCAGAGGGGACAGGGCCGGGGAGGGCTACACCTTC.

This chain's CDR3 is CASTSTGTGELFF. In DNA form, the CDR3 reads TGTGCCAGCACCTCAACAGGGACCGGGGAGCTGTTTTTT. The V call is TRBV6-1, the J call TRBJ2-2; the D gene is possibly TRBD1 (6 bases). CDR3 length: 13 residues. Trimming stripped 7 bases from V and 5 bases from J, with 11 bases between. The germline V gene has CDR1 MNHNS and CDR2 SASEGT.

The chain uses TRBV27 and TRBJ2-7, with TRBD1 matching 7 bases. The germline gives CDR1 MNHEY, CDR2 SMNVEV (reference sequence). V shed 6 bases, J shed 2 bases, and the junction held 10 bases outside the gene matches. The CDR3 spans 15 residues. CDR3 coding DNA: TGTGCCAGCAGATCATCCGGGACAGCCCCCTACGAGCAGTACTTC. Its translation: CASRSSGTAPYEQYF.